This T cell receptor (beta chain) was sequenced during a study of radiotherapy plus CTLA-4 blockade in lung cancer (dated by TCRdb to 2016 to 2019). In the study overall: Among enrolled patients, roughly 20% had an objective response and 31% reached disease control. Study-level results and caveats: After treatment with radiotherapy and ipilimumab, TCR clones that originated in tumors expanded in peripheral blood. The strongest predictors of response, as reported, were early dynamic changes in blood T cell clones along with a rise in serum interferon-beta after radiation.

The junction shows trimming of 0 bases on V and 7 bases on J, and the gene matches do not reach 6 bases of it. Inclusive of the bounding cysteine and phenylalanine, the CDR3 is 16 residues long. This entry keeps only the CDR3 DNA: 48 bases, framed from base 1. In the germline V gene, CDR1 corresponds to LGHNA and CDR2 to YNFKEQ. On this clone itself: Its binding antigen is unknown. No much larger clonotype is one base removed from it; base qualities were not supplied.

The library was prepared using the immunoSEQ multiplex PCR assay. The table was pulled from immuneACCESS by TCRdb, which kept in-frame rearrangements only. Such tables lose some clones; where checked, under half of the loss comes from unresolved V genes, and the rest has no known cause. The sample includes 40,000 or so clones, with 70% to 90% observed a single time. The biggest ten clones account for approximately 22% of the sample. In this study, focal radiation therapy paired with CTLA-4 blockade (ipilimumab) was tested in patients who had chemo-refractory metastatic non-small-cell lung cancer. Recombination connected TRBV4-2 to TRBJ2-1; 10 junctional bases match TRBD2. The source material was peripheral blood, sampled from a patient treated with radiotherapy plus ipilimumab. This sequence was found in a human donor with non-small cell lung cancer whose response to radiotherapy plus ipilimumab could not be evaluated. The bases are TGTGCCAGCAGCCAAGACCCCAGCGGGGGGGCGAATGAGCAGTTCTTC. Its translation reads: CASSQDPSGGANEQFF.